The text below deals with one T cell receptor (beta chain). Its target is unknown. This entry is derived from a study of early T cells in non-severe SARS-CoV-2 infection. Study at large: Chains from this unsorted whole-blood bulk RNA could not be paired. Study-wide results and limits: VDJdb matching skewed toward anti-spike CD8 responses, missing private and CD4 specificities.

Researchers tagged individual cDNA molecules with unique molecular identifiers. One entry per CDR3 protein, called by TCRdb with MiXCR from the 5' RACE reads. The profile shows under 60,000 distinct CDR3 sequences, just over 8% of them singletons. The germline V gene encodes CDR1 SGHDT and CDR2 YYEEEE. This CDR3 region has 15 residues. V shed 4 bases and J shed 1 base, with 14 bases lying between them. V usage is TRBV5-6 and J usage is TRBJ1-1; D is possibly TRBD1 (6 bases). The clonotype comes from an adult who was a healthcare worker with PCR-confirmed SARS-CoV-2 infection or an uninfected control (not recorded which). The sample comprised whole blood. The CDR3 region has the DNA TGTGCCAGCAGCCTGGGGACACTTAAGAACACTGAAGCTTTCTTT. Its translation: CASSLGTLKNTEAFF.